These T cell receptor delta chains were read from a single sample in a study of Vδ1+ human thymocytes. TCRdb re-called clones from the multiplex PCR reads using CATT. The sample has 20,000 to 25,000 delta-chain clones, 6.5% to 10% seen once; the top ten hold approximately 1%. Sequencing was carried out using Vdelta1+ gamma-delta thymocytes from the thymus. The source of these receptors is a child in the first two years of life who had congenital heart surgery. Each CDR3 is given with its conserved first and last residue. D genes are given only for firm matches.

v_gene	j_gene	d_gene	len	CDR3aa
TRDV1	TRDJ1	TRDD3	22	CALGELPTHRYWGIRYTDKLIF
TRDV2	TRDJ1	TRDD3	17	CACDHLVLGDRTDKLIF
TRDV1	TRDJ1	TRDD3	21	CALGELRLGDTHPTISDKLIF
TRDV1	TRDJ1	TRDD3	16	CALRFVPLGDTDKLIF
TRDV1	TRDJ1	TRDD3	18	CALGEPSGGRLGDTKLIF
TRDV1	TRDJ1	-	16	CALGEPREGYTDKLIF
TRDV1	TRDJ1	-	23	CALGELLLVQHRGTTGYTDKLIF
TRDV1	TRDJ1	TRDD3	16	CALGDGSGGPTDKLIF
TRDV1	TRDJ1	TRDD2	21	CALGEPTTFLGEVVQLDKLIF
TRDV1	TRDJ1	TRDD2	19	CALGAFFLRCTGVTDKLIF
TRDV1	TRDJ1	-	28	CALGESPPTSAQALRGVTPGVSTDKLIF
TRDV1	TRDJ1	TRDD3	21	CALGVTTFLWGRIRYTDKLIF
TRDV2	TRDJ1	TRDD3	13	CACVTGGSDKLIF
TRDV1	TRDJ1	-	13	CALGERGVPGLIF
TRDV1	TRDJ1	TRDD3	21	CALGDHSPYWGSWRYTDKLIF
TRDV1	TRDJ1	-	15	CALGEPATEADKLIF
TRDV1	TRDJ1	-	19	CALGEGGQFPYQYTDKLIF
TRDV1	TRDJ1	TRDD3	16	CALGEGDTVGTDKPIF
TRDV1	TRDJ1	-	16	CALGEHGPTVGDKLIF
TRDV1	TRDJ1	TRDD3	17	CAYSSHYWGILTDKLIF
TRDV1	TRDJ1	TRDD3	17	CALGELGLGLSTDKLIF
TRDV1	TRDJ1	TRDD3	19	CALGELAILGGRYTDKLIF
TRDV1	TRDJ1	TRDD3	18	CALGEKGRLDWGPPKLIF
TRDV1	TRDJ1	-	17	CALGEGGGDPSGDKLIF
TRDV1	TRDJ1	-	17	CALGEDVLALYTDKLIF
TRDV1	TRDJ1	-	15	CALGPKPWVTDKLIF
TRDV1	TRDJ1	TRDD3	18	CALGAWPSQLGDTDKLIF
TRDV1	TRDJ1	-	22	CALGVPGLRHNLGSCTTDKLIF
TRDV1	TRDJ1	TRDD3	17	CALGEPTRGGVGDKLIF
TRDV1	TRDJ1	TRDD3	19	CALGDPRVLLGTQPDKLIF
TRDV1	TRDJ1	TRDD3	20	CALGESPLFLRGYATDKLIF
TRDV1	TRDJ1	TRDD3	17	CALGERLVGDNTYKLIF
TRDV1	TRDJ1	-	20	CALGKSSPGGHVLCTDKLIF
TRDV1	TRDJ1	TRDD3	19	CALGNSLPPGGFYTDKLIF
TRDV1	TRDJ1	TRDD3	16	CALGELTWGVTDKLIF
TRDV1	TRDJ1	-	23	CALGELLRQSVDIRTLYTDKLIF
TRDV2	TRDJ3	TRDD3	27	CACDTGPPLHLYWGIRLRTWDTRQMFF
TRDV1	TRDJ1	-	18	CALGELRPSVLACDKLIF
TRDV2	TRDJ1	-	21	CACDTDPSGPVLGMYTDKLIF
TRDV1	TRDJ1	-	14	CALGYTGATDKLIF
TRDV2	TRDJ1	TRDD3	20	CACDTLGDDAPWPYTDKLIF
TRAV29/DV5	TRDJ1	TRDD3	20	CAALSAKIPTWGIRTDKLIF
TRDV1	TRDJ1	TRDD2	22	CALGERTIPTRRSGVHTDKLIF
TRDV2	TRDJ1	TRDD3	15	CACERPGGYSDKLIF
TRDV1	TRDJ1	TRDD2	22	CALGELFLPRLGVYYYTDKLIF
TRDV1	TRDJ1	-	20	CALGDHNTLSYVLGGDKLIF
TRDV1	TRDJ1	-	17	CALGDPPPPLYTDKLIF
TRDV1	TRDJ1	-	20	CALASPSSARMGTYTDKLIF
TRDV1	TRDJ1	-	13	CALGERGMIKLIF
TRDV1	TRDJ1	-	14	CALGEGGYTDKLIF
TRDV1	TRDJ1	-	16	CALGTPLRAGVNKLIF
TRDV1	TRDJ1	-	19	CALGPRGVLRRVIHGKLIF
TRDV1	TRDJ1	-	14	CALGGTSYTDKLIF
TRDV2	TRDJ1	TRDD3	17	CACVGLGDTKYTDKLIF
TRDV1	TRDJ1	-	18	CALGEYRGTNLYTDKLIF